The 20 T cell receptor beta chains listed next were all sequenced from one sample in a study of Ad26.COV2.S vaccination and SARS-CoV-2 variants. Noted treatment: roughly 19 received Ad26.COV2.S at low or high dose, single or two shots; about 5 received placebo; per-sample allocation not given. Repertoires come from day 63 after the first vaccine or placebo injection. Data came from immunoSEQ multiplex PCR; TCRdb stores just in-frame clones and leaves some out. The repertoire holds 300,000 to 400,000 clones, with roughly nine tenths as singletons. This specimen consisted of peripheral blood, obtained in a trial of Ad26.COV2.S vaccine versus placebo. Receptors originate from a person aged 18-60 years who received the Ad26.COV2.S COVID-19 vaccine or a placebo.

The genes are TRBV9 and TRBJ2-3, with 9 bases that match TRBD2. CDR1 is SGDLS and CDR2 is YYNGEE in the germline V gene. This CDR3 has 16 amino acids. The V segment lost 0 bases and the J segment 1 base; nucleotides outside the gene matches: 3. The CDR3 DNA sequence: TGTGCCAGCAGCGTAGGCGGGGGGGAGGGCACAGATACGCAGTATTTT. It specifies CASSVGGGEGTDTQYF.

This clone was observed a few times. Written as DNA, the CDR3 is TGTGCCAGCAGCAAAGACACTGAAGCTTTCTTT. Translation gives CASSKDTEAFF. The chain combines TRBV11-1 with TRBJ1-1; D gene unclear. The length of the CDR3 is 11 residues. Germline CDR1 SGHAT, CDR2 FQDESV (reference sequence). V lost 5 bases to trimming and J lost 3 bases, with 4 bases between them.

This chain uses TRBV4-3 with TRBJ2-5, with TRBD2 as a possible D gene (6 bases). Trimming pared 2 bases from V and 3 bases from J, leaving 10 bases between. The CDR3 is 14 amino acids. Germline CDR1 LGHNA, CDR2 YSLEER. The CDR3 DNA is TGCGCCAGCAGCCAAATGGGAGGAGAAGAGACCCAGTACTTC. Translation: CASSQMGGEETQYF.

The V and J genes are TRBV5-1 and TRBJ2-7; 7 nucleotides line up with TRBD2. The V segment lost 4 bases and the J segment 7 bases; nucleotides outside the gene matches: 11. Germline V gene sequence: CDR1 SGHRS, CDR2 YFSETQ. This CDR3 has 14 residues. The CDR3 coding sequence is TGCGCCAGCAGCACCGGGACTCTGGGAGGGGAGCAGTACTTC. Translation: CASSTGTLGGEQYF.

On this clone: This sample also contains other DNA sequences that code for the same CDR3. CDR3 DNA sequence: TGCGCCAGCAGCTTGGTGGGCGAGCAGTACTTC. It yields the protein CASSLVGEQYF. The chain couples TRBV5-1 to TRBJ2-7; D is ambiguous. Germline-derived CDR1 and CDR2 are SGHRS and YFSETQ. The CDR3 covers 11 residues. V was trimmed by 0 bases and J by 6 bases, leaving 4 bases between them.

This clone was recorded once. J is TRBJ2-7 and V is TRBV13; 9 nucleotides line up with TRBD1. Germline CDR1 PRHDT, CDR2 FYEKMQ (reference sequence). The CDR3 runs 14 residues. V trimming: 3 bases; J trimming: 2 bases; junction bases outside the gene matches: 2. In DNA form, the CDR3 reads TGTGCCAGCAGCTTCGGGACAGGGACCTACGAGCAGTACTTC. Residues: CASSFGTGTYEQYF.

The chain recombines TRBV9 with TRBJ1-1, with a possible D match to TRBD1 (5 bases). With 0 bases removed from V and 2 bases from J, the gap between germline ends came to 11 bases. Germline assignment: CDR1 SGDLS and CDR2 YYNGEE. The CDR3 has 15 residues. CDR3 loop: CASSVGLGGNTEAFF. The CDR3 nucleotides read TGTGCCAGCAGCGTAGGTTTGGGGGGAAACACTGAAGCTTTCTTT.

The chain is built from TRBV4-1 and TRBJ2-7, with D perhaps TRBD2 (6 bases). Trimming stripped 1 base from V and 2 bases from J, with 12 bases between. Germline CDR1 reads MGHRA; CDR2 reads YSYEKL. The CDR3 extends over 15 amino acids. CDR3 protein: CASSQGPGLTYEQYF. The DNA of the CDR3 is TGCGCCAGCAGCCAAGGTCCGGGACTGACCTACGAGCAGTACTTC.

The chain uses TRBV5-1 and TRBJ2-3; the D is unclear. Germline V gene sequence: CDR1 SGHRS, CDR2 YFSETQ. V was cut by 3 bases and J by 5 bases, with 13 bases left in between. There are 14 residues in the CDR3. CDR3 region: CASSSSERRDTQYF. CDR3 bases: TGCGCCAGCAGCTCCTCGGAGAGGCGAGATACGCAGTATTTT.

V and J are TRBV4-3 and TRBJ2-5; TRBD2 aligns across 7 bases. The CDR3 length is 15 residues. V shed 1 base, J shed 5 bases, and the junction held 7 bases outside the gene matches. From germline, CDR1 is LGHNA and CDR2 YSLEER. CDR3 in DNA: TGCGCCAGCAGCCAAGGGAGACTAGCCCAGGAGACCCAGTACTTC. It is translated as CASSQGRLAQETQYF.

About this clone itself: At one of its ends the junction is not consistent with the germline gene, which may arise from a read error. This chain connects TRBV6-5 to TRBJ1-2; a possible D gene is TRBD1 (5 bases). Germline V gives CDR1 MNHEY, CDR2 SVGAGI. The CDR3 loop spans 13 amino acids. CDR3 amino acids: CARSWGGVYGYTF. The DNA for the CDR3 is TGTGCCCGCAGTTGGGGGGGGGTCTATGGCTACACCTTC.

This chain connects TRBV15 to TRBJ2-1, with 10 bases fitting TRBD1. This CDR3 has 13 residues. Germline V gives CDR1 LNHNV, CDR2 YYDKDF (reference sequence). The junction had 5 bases not matched to a gene; V was cut back by 8 bases and J by 7 bases. Written as DNA, the CDR3 is TGTGCCACCGGGACAGGGGCCCTAAATGAGCAGTTCTTC. This translates into CATGTGALNEQFF.

As for this clone: A read error may produce the germline difference seen at one junction end. The chain joins TRBV18 to TRBJ1-4; TRBD1 agrees at 7 bases. Looked up from germline, CDR1 is KGHSH and CDR2 is LQKENI. The CDR3 totals 14 residues. In nucleotides, the CDR3 is TGTGCCAGCTCTCCACCAGGGGGTAATGAAAAACTGTTTTTT. Translating it yields CASSPPGGNEKLFF. Full variable domain (remainder filled in from reference TRBV18 and TRBJ1-4): NAGVMQNPRHLVRRRGQEARLRCSPMKGHSHVYWYRQLPEEGLKFMVYLQKENIIDESGMPKERFSAEFPKEGPSILRIQQVVRGDSAAYFCASSPPGGNEKLFFGSGTQLSVL.

This sequence joins TRBV20-1 and TRBJ2-5; D gene unclear. CDR1 DFQATT and CDR2 SNEGSKA come from the germline V gene (reference sequence). The CDR3 loop spans 11 amino acids. Between the trimmed V and J ends, which lost 4 bases and 2 bases, there was a span of 5 bases. CDR3 sequence: CSAISQETQYF. The CDR3 DNA reads as TGCAGTGCTATATCGCAAGAGACCCAGTACTTC.

This clone has only a few counts. The chain uses TRBV19 and TRBJ2-7; D may be TRBD1 or TRBD2 (5 bases each). The V end lost 1 base, the J end lost 3 bases, and 10 bases lay between the germline ends. The CDR3 has 14 residues. Germline V CDR1 and CDR2: LNHDA, SQIVND (reference sequence). CDR3 loop: CASSIGPGGYEQYF. In DNA, the CDR3 is TGTGCCAGTAGTATAGGCCCTGGGGGCTACGAGCAGTACTTC.

V gene TRBV7-2 combines with J gene TRBJ2-7; the D gene is possibly TRBD2 (6 bases). The V gene's germline CDR1 is SGHTA and CDR2 FQGNSA. Trimming took 1 base from V and 5 from J, leaving 15 bases between them. This CDR3 spans 15 amino acids. The CDR3: CASSLVGTFVDEQYF. DNA for the CDR3: TGTGCCAGCAGCTTAGTAGGGACTTTTGTCGACGAGCAGTACTTC.

Remarks on this clone: One end of the junction fails to match germline, which may point to a read error. The rearrangement joins TRBV3-1 (or the pseudogene TRBV3-2) to TRBJ2-5, with D unclear. The CDR3 is 15 amino acids. CDR1 and CDR2 from the germline V gene are LGHDT and YNNKEL (reference sequence). CDR3 protein: CASSQGTSRGESQYF. In nucleotides, the CDR3 is TGTGCCAGCAGCCAAGGTACGTCCCGAGGAGAGTCCCAGTACTTC.

The sample holds one count of this clone. This sequence joins TRBV7-2 and TRBJ1-5; D is ambiguous. Germline assignment: CDR1 SGHTA and CDR2 FQGNSA. Deletions cut 1 base from V and 0 bases from J, with 13 bases between. The CDR3 sequence is 17 residues long. The CDR3 DNA reads TGTGCCAGCAGCTTAGTCTCGGGAGAGAATAGCAATCAGCCCCAGCATTTT. Translating gives CASSLVSGENSNQPQHF.

This clone has just one count. The chain couples TRBV9 to TRBJ1-2; 9 nucleotides agree with TRBD1. CDR1 is SGDLS and CDR2 is YYNGEE in the germline V gene. Trimming took 0 bases from V and 8 from J; bases not matched to a gene: 5. CDR3 size: 14 residues. The CDR3 sequence is CASSVVGTGSGYTF. CDR3 bases: TGTGCCAGCAGCGTAGTAGGGACAGGGAGCGGCTACACCTTC.

The rearrangement links TRBV3-1 (or the pseudogene TRBV3-2) to TRBJ1-4; 7 nucleotides line up with TRBD1. V gave up 4 bases and J gave up 7 bases; unmatched junction bases: 9. CDR3 length: 15 residues. Germline-derived CDR1 and CDR2 are LGHDT and YNNKEL (reference sequence). The CDR3 here is CASSRETGFREKLFF. CDR3 DNA: TGTGCCAGCAGCCGCGAGACAGGGTTTCGTGAAAAACTGTTTTTT.